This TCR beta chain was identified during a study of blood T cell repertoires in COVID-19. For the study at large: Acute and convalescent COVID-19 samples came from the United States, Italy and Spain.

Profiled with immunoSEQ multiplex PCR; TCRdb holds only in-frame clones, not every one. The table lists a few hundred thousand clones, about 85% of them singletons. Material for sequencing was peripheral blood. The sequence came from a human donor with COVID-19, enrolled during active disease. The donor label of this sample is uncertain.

The CDR3 is CASSLETFSYEQYF. The CDR3 DNA follows: TGTGCCAGCAGCCTGGAGACATTCTCCTACGAGCAGTACTTC. This chain connects TRBV5-5 to TRBJ2-7; D gene ambiguous. CDR1 and CDR2 from the germline V gene are SGHKS and YYEKEE (reference sequence). V dropped 4 bases and J dropped 0 bases, with 11 bases sitting between them. The CDR3 contains 14 residues.